This T cell receptor beta chain was captured in a study of T cells in localized non-small cell lung cancer. Clones were read by immunoSEQ multiplex PCR, and TCRdb kept only the in-frame ones, dropping some. The sample yields around 15,000 clones, roughly 84% seen once. Germline lookup yields CDR1 SGHTA and CDR2 FQGTGA. The CDR3 is 13 residues long. V gave up 8 bases and J gave up 3 bases, with 13 bases separating them. V is TRBV7-3 and J is TRBJ1-1; D possibly corresponds to TRBD1 (5 bases). This TCR came from a male donor at least 60 years old with stage I lung adenocarcinoma. Sample: peripheral blood, taken before any cancer treatment. The CDR3 nucleotides are TGTGCCAGCGGCATGGTCAGGGACACTGAAGCTTTCTTT. Translating it yields CASGMVRDTEAFF.